The 3 T cell receptor beta chains presented below share a single source sample, sequenced in a study of CD8 T cells in ankylosing spondylitis. MiXCR, run by TCRdb on the 5' RACE reads, gives a single entry per CDR3 protein. The sample comprises roughly 220,000 distinct CDR3 sequences, 10% of which are singletons, and 21% rests with the top ten. Specimen: blood, either unsorted or a sorted T cell fraction (not recorded which). All receptors come from a male donor with ankylosing spondylitis or in good health (not recorded which).

In its sample, this clonotype was seen many times. This chain joins TRBV5-8 and TRBJ2-7, with D uncertain. The CDR3 runs to 15 residues. Per germline, CDR1 SGHTS and CDR2 YDEGEE. V was pared by 4 bases and J by 0 bases, with 14 bases between. CDR3 nucleotide sequence: TGTGCCAGCAGCCCTGGACGGTCCTCCTCCTACGAGCAGTACTTC. It yields the protein CASSPGRSSSYEQYF. The full variable domain, completed using reference TRBV5-8 and TRBJ2-7, is EAGVTQSPTHLIKTRGQQATLRCSPISGHTSVYWYQQALGLGLQFLLWYDEGEERNRGNFPPRFSGRQFPNYSSELNVNALELEDSALYLCASSPGRSSSYEQYFGPGTRLTVT.

This clonotype occurred many times. The V gene is TRBV20-1, the J gene TRBJ1-5; perhaps TRBD1 as D (5 bases). CDR3 length equals 14 residues. Between the trimmed V and J ends, which lost 1 base and 7 bases, there was a span of 14 bases. Germline V gene sequence: CDR1 DFQATT, CDR2 SNEGSKA (reference sequence). The CDR3 is CSARAGANLQPQHF. CDR3 nucleotide sequence: TGCAGTGCTAGAGCCGGGGCCAACTTACAGCCCCAGCATTTT.

The J gene is TRBJ2-5, the V gene TRBV5-1; a weak D match, TRBD1 (8 bases). The CDR3 length is 15 residues. V was shortened by 1 base and J by 2 bases, with 12 bases between the two germline ends. The germline gives CDR1 SGHRS, CDR2 YFSETQ. CDR3 protein: CASSLIQGGQETQYF. The CDR3, as DNA: TGCGCCAGCAGCTTGATACAGGGGGGGCAAGAGACCCAGTACTTC.